These 13 T cell receptor beta chains share one sample of origin, sequenced in a study of Graves' ophthalmopathy and Graves' hyperthyroidism (dated by TCRdb to 2016 to 2018). This sample was sequenced with an Illumina HiSeq 2000. For repertoire sequencing, TCR beta CDR3 regions were amplified from RNA transcripts. HTBI primers and the Qiagen OneStep RT-PCR kit were used in a first-round RT-PCR, which was followed by a second-round multiplex PCR, size selection and purification. The public reads were reprocessed in TCRdb via fastp at Q25 and MiXCR, keeping in-frame beta chains. Under each unique CDR3 protein, matching rows form one entry showing the most common genes and DNA. The sample contains 150,000 to 200,000 distinct CDR3 sequences, around 40% of them found a single time. Jointly, the top ten make up 7.5% to 10% of the sample. The sequencing sample was made of peripheral blood. Receptors originate from a man aged 30 to 39 with Graves' ophthalmopathy. Donor details come from another sample of the same person, matched by shared clones.

This clonotype was seen a handful of times. This chain uses TRBV2 with TRBJ1-2; D gene ambiguous. V was trimmed by 8 bases and J by 2 bases, leaving 12 bases between them. Germline loops: CDR1 SNHLY, CDR2 FYNNEI. The CDR3 has 13 amino acids. In DNA, the CDR3 is TGTGCCAGCGAGCCTGGGCCCAACTATGGCTACACCTTC. Residues: CASEPGPNYGYTF. Looking up the rest from reference TRBV2 and TRBJ1-2 gives the full variable domain: EPEVTQTPSHQVTQMGQEVILRCVPISNHLYFYWYRQILGQKVEFLVSFYNNEISEKSEIFDDQFSVERPDGSNFTLKIRSTKLEDSAMYFCASEPGPNYGYTFGSGTRLTVV.

This clonotype was recorded at least ten times. The V gene is TRBV30, the J gene TRBJ1-1; a possible D gene is TRBD1 (6 bases). The V end was cut by 4 bases, the J end by 2 bases, with 14 bases between. Germline CDR1 GTSNPN, CDR2 SVGIG (reference sequence). CDR3 length: 14 residues. The CDR3 bases are TGTGCCTGGACTGCGGGGGCGGGTAACACTGAAGCTTTCTTT. It is translated as CAWTAGAGNTEAFF.

In this sample, this clonotype turned up a few times. The V and J genes are TRBV6-1 and TRBJ2-7; the D gene is possibly TRBD1 (6 bases). Germline values: CDR1 MNHNS, CDR2 SASEGT. Between the trimmed V and J ends, which lost 2 bases and 1 base, there was a span of 9 bases. This CDR3 is built from 14 residues. The CDR3 DNA is TGTGCCAGCAGTGAACCGACAGGTTCCTACGAGCAGTACTTC. This gives the protein CASSEPTGSYEQYF.

This clonotype was found many times. The gene calls are TRBV6-2 or TRBV6-3 and TRBJ1-5; D is unresolved. Per the germline V gene, CDR1 is MNHEY and CDR2 is SVGEGT. Trimming took 5 bases from V and 6 from J, leaving 11 bases between them. The CDR3 has 13 amino acids. The CDR3 reads CASSQFSGQPQHF. CDR3 nucleotides: TGTGCCAGCAGTCAATTTTCAGGTCAGCCCCAGCATTTT.

This clonotype came up many times. The chain recombines TRBV28 with TRBJ1-2; tentative D call: TRBD1 (5 bases). V was pared by 7 bases and J by 2 bases, with 14 bases between. CDR3 length: 14 amino acids. CDR1 MDHEN and CDR2 SYDVKM come from the germline V gene. The CDR3 sequence: CASKGGAFNYGYTF. The CDR3, as DNA: TGTGCCAGCAAAGGAGGGGCTTTCAACTATGGCTACACCTTC.

The V and J genes are TRBV7-8 and TRBJ2-7; possible D gene TRBD2, 5 bases. V gave up 5 bases and J gave up 2 bases, with 13 bases separating them. CDR3 size: 14 residues. Germline V gene data show CDR1 as SGHVS and CDR2 as FQNEAQ. CDR3 in amino acids: CASSLRTGTYEQYF. The CDR3, as DNA: TGTGCCAGCAGCCTCCGGACGGGGACCTACGAGCAGTACTTC.

This clonotype was picked up a small number of times. The junction does not match germline at one end; this may be a read error. The chain has TRBV11-1 and TRBJ2-7; D is uncertain. The CDR3 runs to 15 residues. From germline, CDR1 is SGHAT and CDR2 FQDESV (reference sequence). The DNA for the CDR3 is TGTGCCGGCAGCTTAGGGTCGGGTTGGCCCTACGAGCAGTACTTC. It is translated as CAGSLGSGWPYEQYF.

This clonotype was counted many times. The rearrangement uses TRBV20-1 and TRBJ2-7; 8 positions agree with TRBD1. This CDR3 spans 12 amino acids. Germline CDR1 and CDR2: DFQATT and SNEGSKA (reference sequence). The junction had 2 bases not matched to a gene; V was cut back by 4 bases and J by 3 bases. The CDR3 DNA sequence: TGCAGTGCTATCGGACAGGGCTACGAGCAGTACTTC. Its protein product is CSAIGQGYEQYF.

This clonotype was counted many times. The genes are TRBV27 and TRBJ1-1; D unclear. Germline loops: CDR1 MNHEY, CDR2 SMNVEV (reference sequence). The CDR3 has 14 amino acids. V lost 3 bases and J lost 0, with 8 bases in between. CDR3 protein: CASSLNVMNTEAFF. CDR3 DNA sequence: TGTGCCAGCAGTTTGAACGTGATGAACACTGAAGCTTTCTTT.

V is TRBV5-1 and J is TRBJ2-2, with unresolved D. The CDR3 has 13 residues. Germline CDR1 reads SGHRS; CDR2 reads YFSETQ. The germline V and J ends were trimmed by 4 bases and 1 base, with 5 bases remaining between them. The CDR3 here is CASSPENTGELFF. The CDR3 DNA follows: TGCGCCAGCAGCCCAGAGAACACCGGGGAGCTGTTTTTT. Complete variable domain (other parts from reference TRBV5-1 and TRBJ2-2): KAGVTQTPRYLIKTRGQQVTLSCSPISGHRSVSWYQQTPGQGLQFLFEYFSETQRNKGNFPGRFSGRQFSNSRSEMNVSTLELGDSALYLCASSPENTGELFFGEGSRLTVL.

This rearrangement joins TRBV6-1 to TRBJ1-2; D perhaps matches TRBD1 (5 bases). Trimming cost V 3 bases and J 3 bases, with 20 bases left between them. Germline V CDR1 and CDR2: MNHNS, SASEGT. This CDR3 is built from 17 residues. Here the CDR3 DNA reads TGTGCCAGCAGTGAGATGGGGCCGGACGGAACTCACTATGGCTACACCTTC. The encoded protein is CASSEMGPDGTHYGYTF.

This clonotype was recorded at least ten times. This chain links TRBV28 with TRBJ2-2; weak D call: TRBD1 (6 bases). This CDR3 has 12 amino acids. Per the germline V gene, CDR1 is MDHEN and CDR2 is SYDVKM. Between the trimmed V and J ends, which lost 11 bases and 7 bases, there was a span of 14 bases. CDR3 in amino acids: CASEQGSGELFF. CDR3 nucleotides: TGTGCCTCCGAACAGGGCAGCGGGGAGCTGTTTTTT.

The V gene is TRBV20-1, the J gene TRBJ2-7; D call uncertain. Trimming cost V 4 bases and J 0 bases, with 13 bases left between them. The CDR3 runs to 14 residues. Germline V gives CDR1 DFQATT, CDR2 SNEGSKA (reference sequence). The CDR3 loop is CSANEEWSSYEQYF. The CDR3 nucleotides read TGCAGTGCTAACGAGGAATGGAGCTCCTACGAGCAGTACTTC.